The rows below give T cell receptor beta chains drawn from one sample of a study of PD-1 blockade in classical Hodgkin lymphoma. Here immunoSEQ multiplex PCR was the method, and the copy in TCRdb shows in-frame clones only, minus some. The data contain around 6,200 clones, around four fifths of them singletons. Specimen: CD4+ T cells from blood, collected at baseline. The receptors originated from a human donor with classical Hodgkin lymphoma. The CDR3 runs from the conserved cysteine through the conserved F or W.

>15|TRBV5-1
CASSGGARTSETQYF
>14|TRBV7-9
CASSVLSNTGELFF
>15|TRBV7-3
CASRSSGSSYNEQFF
>13|TRBV6-1
CASSAIAGNEQFF
>15|TRBV7-9
CASSPGLAAGDTQYF
>17|TRBV6-4
CASSGLAALLITDTQYF
>15|TRBV10-3
CAISEGVSGANVLTF
>15|TRBV4-3
CASSQDGGGFWEQYF
>13|TRBV5-4
CASSFPSTDTQYF
>12|TRBV27
CASHFPGRQEFF
>16|TRBV5-4
CASSLVGGEFNTEAFF
>17|TRBV7-8
CASSSSPLWGPNYGYTF
>12|TRBV7-2
CASSQERDEQYF
>16|TRBV28
CASSLEMGTGIQPQHF
>14|TRBV11-1
CASSFSWGGYEQYF
>16|TRBV6-1
CASSVLAARGQDIQYF
>13|TRBV7-2
CASSLGRAEPQHF
>14|TRBV7-8
CASSPTGYGYGYTF
>12|TRBV30
CAWKGSGNTIYF
>14|TRBV19
CASSIGQDVEKLFF
>15|TRBV6-5
CASSYLGAHNYGYTF
>15|TRBV19
CASSPRQGGITEAFF
>15|TRBV27
CASSLEMGNSYEQYF
>15|TRBV5-4
CASSLVYQGSYEQYF
>15|TRBV7-6
CASSLAVRGGHTQYF
>13|TRBV9
CASSADGPYEQYF
>11|TRBV20-1
CSANGPPGAFF
>13|TRBV4-3
CASSLDSHTEAFF
>12|TRBV10-1
CASSESGVTQYF
>13|TRBV30
CPLEGGPYNEQFF
>17|TRBV6-1
CASSEVDRGHNNQPQHF
>13|TRBV7-2
CASSWTYNQPQHF
>15|TRBV28
CASSFQWTSQRGQFF
>16|TRBV28
CASRGSEGATYNEQFF
>18|TRBV7-2
CASSLAPGSGGAVNIQYF
>18|TRBV4-2
CASSQGGRGGAGTDTQYF
>15|TRBV28
CASKFSGGATGELFF
>13|TRBV4-2
CASSQERDYGYTF
>13|TRBV7-2
CASSLDPGQPQHF
>15|TRBV6-1
CASKRGTGGSSEQYF
>16|TRBV7-9
CASSNPGTGDNQPQHF
>16|TRBV9
CASSTYGGVSTDTQYF
>14|TRBV6-6
CASKRDPSSYEQYF
>16|TRBV5-4
CASSSPDIIVNQPQHF
>13|TRBV2
CASSAGTDQPQHF
>15|TRBV5-4
CASSFRDRESYEQYF
>11|TRBV20-1
CSASVHPGYTF
>13|TRBV11-3
CASSLDYQGEQFF
>14|TRBV7-2
CASSLRLAAGELFF
>13|TRBV27
CASSRGGNQPQHF
>15|TRBV11-1
CASSLGWRGSYEQYF
>19|TRBV4-3
CASSQDTGAGGKWDQPQHF
>15|TRBV2
CASPRGGQSNYGYTF
>14|TRBV7-2
CASSPPRGNTEAFF
>13|TRBV7-9
CASSPDRATEAFF
>14|TRBV5-6
CASRSGPLGREQYF
>13|TRBV2
CASSGMGRDTQYF
>11|TRBV4-2
CASSLNYEQYF
>13|TRBV28
CASSFKFSQPQHF